This record covers a single T cell receptor beta chain. The antigen is undetermined. CDR1 is MNHNS and CDR2 is SASEGT in the germline V gene. This CDR3 region has 14 residues. The V and J ends lost 1 base and 5 bases respectively, with 8 bases between them. Only in-frame clones appear in the TCRdb table, and some are missing; sequencing was by immunoSEQ multiplex PCR. The table has over 55,000 clones, about 80% seen once. This specimen comes from a study of T cell responses to AZD1222 COVID-19 vaccine. Findings and limits, study-wide: Baseline antibody screening turned up just 6 or 7 seropositive AZD1222 recipients. Nearly half of the spike-specific TCRs reportedly recognize variant regions that carry no mutations.

Combined were second doses at about 4 or about 12 weeks. The gene calls are TRBV6-1 and TRBJ1-4, with a possible D match to TRBD1 (5 bases). This TCR was sampled from an adult who received the AZD1222 COVID-19 vaccine. This specimen consisted of peripheral blood, obtained 28 days after the second AZD1222 dose. CDR3 amino acids: CASSEGRANEKLFF. In DNA form, the CDR3 reads TGTGCCAGCAGTGAAGGCAGGGCAAATGAAAAACTGTTTTTT.